Below are 31 T cell receptor beta chains sequenced from a single sample in a study of blood T cell repertoires in COVID-19. This table comes from immunoSEQ multiplex PCR, and its TCRdb copy is limited to in-frame clones, with some not included. The profile shows approximately 70,000 clones, 87% of them singletons. The sample consisted of peripheral blood. These receptors were collected from a man aged 50 to 60 with active COVID-19.

The rearrangement links TRBV6-5 to TRBJ1-5; no definite D call. The CDR3 length is 15 residues. V was pared by 0 bases and J by 0 bases, with 6 bases between. In germline, CDR1 is MNHEY, CDR2 SVGAGI. Here the CDR3 reads CASSYSRYSNQPQHF. The CDR3 nucleotides read TGTGCCAGCAGTTACTCCAGATATAGCAATCAGCCCCAGCATTTT.

The V and J genes are TRBV5-1 and TRBJ2-5; D possibly corresponds to TRBD1 (5 bases). This CDR3 has 14 amino acids. Per the germline V gene, CDR1 is SGHRS and CDR2 is YFSETQ. Trimming left V 4 bases short and J 4 bases short, with 14 bases between. DNA of the CDR3: TGCGCCAGCAGCATTGAAGGGGTAGGAGAGACCCAGTACTTC. Amino acid sequence: CASSIEGVGETQYF.

This clone was observed once. The chain combines TRBV27 with TRBJ2-7; 12 bases map to TRBD1. With 4 bases clipped from V and 7 bases from J, the junction kept 5 bases outside the gene matches. Germline lookup yields CDR1 MNHEY and CDR2 SMNVEV (reference sequence). The CDR3 extends over 14 amino acids. The CDR3: CASSWGQGADEQYF. CDR3 DNA: TGTGCCAGCAGTTGGGGACAGGGGGCGGATGAGCAGTACTTC.

V usage is TRBV18 and J usage is TRBJ1-4; 8 bases agree with TRBD1. V trimming: 5 bases; J trimming: 1 base; junction bases outside the gene matches: 6. The CDR3 extends over 16 amino acids. Looked up from germline, CDR1 is KGHSH and CDR2 is LQKENI. CDR3 nucleotide sequence: TGTGCCAGCTCATCGACAGGGGAGGGAACTAATGAAAAACTGTTTTTT. Translation gives CASSSTGEGTNEKLFF.

The V and J genes are TRBV7-2 and TRBJ2-6, with D possibly TRBD1 on 6 matching bases. V was pared by 2 bases and J by 2 bases, with 13 bases between. Germline V CDR1 and CDR2: SGHTA, FQGNSA. This CDR3 has 17 amino acids. The CDR3 region has the DNA TGTGCCAGCAGCTTAAGACCAGGGGTTGCTGGGGCCAACGTCCTGACTTTC. It yields the protein CASSLRPGVAGANVLTF. Full variable domain (remainder filled in from reference TRBV7-2 and TRBJ2-6): GAGVSQSPSNKVTEKGKDVELRCDPISGHTALYWYRQSLGQGLEFLIYFQGNSAPDKSGLPSDRFSAERTGGSVSTLTIQRTQQEDSAVYLCASSLRPGVAGANVLTFGAGSRLTVL.

The chain combines TRBV7-2 with TRBJ2-5; 7 nucleotides line up with TRBD1. This CDR3 region has 19 residues. Germline CDR1 and CDR2: SGHTA and FQGNSA. V lost 4 bases, J lost 2 bases, and 19 bases stayed unmatched. The DNA of the CDR3 is TGTGCCAGCAGCTACCGGGTGGGACAGTTCCCCTCTCCACAAGAGACCCAGTACTTC. The encoded protein is CASSYRVGQFPSPQETQYF. Drawing the rest from reference TRBV7-2 and TRBJ2-5, the complete variable domain is GAGVSQSPSNKVTEKGKDVELRCDPISGHTALYWYRQSLGQGLEFLIYFQGNSAPDKSGLPSDRFSAERTGGSVSTLTIQRTQQEDSAVYLCASSYRVGQFPSPQETQYFGPGTRLLVL.

V usage is TRBV5-1 and J usage is TRBJ2-7; 9 positions agree with TRBD1. Germline CDR1 and CDR2: SGHRS and YFSETQ. The CDR3 covers 15 residues. V lost 0 bases, J lost 3 bases, and 4 bases stayed unmatched. This CDR3 reads CASSLGGTGIYEQYF. The CDR3 DNA follows: TGCGCCAGCAGCTTGGGGGGGACAGGGATCTACGAGCAGTACTTC.

The chain has TRBV11-2 and TRBJ2-7; 8 nucleotides match TRBD1. Germline V gene data show CDR1 as SGHAT and CDR2 as FQNNGV. The CDR3 is 15 residues long. V trimming: 5 bases; J trimming: 5 bases; junction bases outside the gene matches: 11. The CDR3: CASSLPGTGPHEQYF. For the CDR3, the DNA is TGTGCCAGCAGCCTGCCCGGGACAGGACCGCACGAGCAGTACTTC.

The chain joins TRBV20-1 to TRBJ2-5; D unclear. The CDR3 extends over 11 amino acids. Germline V CDR1 and CDR2: DFQATT, SNEGSKA (reference sequence). V was cut by 3 bases and J by 5 bases, with 7 bases left in between. CDR3 bases: TGCAGTGCTAGGTCCAGGGAGACCCAGTACTTC. Protein product: CSARSRETQYF.

The chain links TRBV6-6 to TRBJ1-4; 10 positions match TRBD1. This CDR3 region has 15 residues. The germline V gene has CDR1 MNHNY and CDR2 SVGAGI (reference sequence). Germline trimming cut 4 bases from V and 6 bases from J; bases unmatched to any gene: 5. Written as DNA, the CDR3 is TGTGCCAGCAGTTCCACGACAGGGGGCGATGAAAAACTGTTTTTT. The encoded protein is CASSSTTGGDEKLFF.

CDR3 region: CASSLGQGGQETQYF. CDR3 coding DNA: TGCGCCAGCAGCTTGGGACAGGGAGGACAAGAGACCCAGTACTTC. The chain joins TRBV5-1 to TRBJ2-5, with a possible D match to TRBD1 (7 bases). This CDR3 contains 15 residues. CDR1 is SGHRS and CDR2 is YFSETQ in the germline V gene. V lost 0 bases and J lost 2, with 11 bases in between.

The chain links TRBV7-2 to TRBJ1-1; the D is unclear. V lost 5 bases and J lost 8, with 15 bases in between. CDR1 and CDR2 from the germline V gene are SGHTA and FQGNSA. The CDR3 extends over 13 amino acids. The CDR3 nucleotides read TGTGCCAGCAGCCCCCCTACCCTTACCGAAGCTTTCTTT. Its protein product is CASSPPTLTEAFF. The whole variable domain, filled in from reference TRBV7-2 and TRBJ1-1, reads GAGVSQSPSNKVTEKGKDVELRCDPISGHTALYWYRQSLGQGLEFLIYFQGNSAPDKSGLPSDRFSAERTGGSVSTLTIQRTQQEDSAVYLCASSPPTLTEAFFGQGTRLTVV.

The V gene is TRBV7-9, the J gene TRBJ1-5; 7 bases map to TRBD1. The germline V gene encodes CDR1 SEHNR and CDR2 FQNEAQ (reference sequence). Trimming removed 5 bases from V and 2 bases from J; junction bases left unmatched: 12. The CDR3 runs 17 residues. The CDR3, as DNA: TGTGCCAGCAGCCCCCCCGGAGGGGGCAATGGCAATCAGCCCCAGCATTTT. As protein: CASSPPGGGNGNQPQHF.

The chain carries TRBV6-4 and TRBJ2-3; 16 nucleotides match TRBD2. This CDR3 has 17 residues. The ends lost 6 bases at V and 9 bases at J; junction bases unmatched: 12. CDR1 MRHNA and CDR2 SNTAGT come from the germline V gene. CDR3 DNA: TGTGCCAGCAGCCCGACCCTGGGACTAGCGGGAGGGGAAACGCAGTATTTT. Protein product: CASSPTLGLAGGETQYF.

This clone was counted a few times. V is TRBV19 and J is TRBJ2-3, with 9 nucleotides matching TRBD2. The CDR3 is 16 amino acids. The junction had 11 bases not matched to a gene; V was cut back by 9 bases and J by 1 base. From germline, CDR1 is LNHDA and CDR2 SQIVND (reference sequence). The CDR3 nucleotides are TGTGCCAGCTCGTCCCAGCAGCGGGGGGGCACAGATACGCAGTATTTT. Translation: CASSSQQRGGTDTQYF.

This clone came up a few times. The rearrangement links TRBV2 to TRBJ2-5; TRBD2 is a possible D gene (6 bases). The CDR3 totals 13 residues. The V and J ends lost 7 bases and 6 bases respectively, with 15 bases between them. CDR1 is SNHLY and CDR2 is FYNNEI in the germline V gene. CDR3 DNA sequence: TGTGCCAGCACCGGAGGAACTAGCCAGACCCAGTACTTC. It specifies CASTGGTSQTQYF.

This chain joins TRBV2 and TRBJ2-7; the D gene is possibly TRBD2 (6 bases). The length of the CDR3 is 13 residues. The V and J ends lost 7 bases and 1 base respectively, with 11 bases between them. CDR1 is SNHLY, CDR2 FYNNEI, per germline. The DNA of the CDR3 is TGTGCCAGCATTGGGGGACTTTCCTACGAGCAGTACTTC. Its translation: CASIGGLSYEQYF.

The chain carries TRBV9 and TRBJ2-5; TRBD2 matches 10 bases. J lost 5 bases, V lost 0 bases, and 10 bases had no gene match. Per the germline V gene, CDR1 is SGDLS and CDR2 is YYNGEE. The CDR3 extends over 17 amino acids. The CDR3 DNA reads as TGTGCCAGCAGCGTAGGGCTAGCGGGGGCCGTAGGGGAGACCCAGTACTTC. Its translation: CASSVGLAGAVGETQYF. Drawing the rest from reference TRBV9 and TRBJ2-5, the complete variable domain is DSGVTQTPKHLITATGQRVTLRCSPRSGDLSVYWYQQSLDQGLQFLIQYYNGEERAKGNILERFSAQQFPDLHSELNLSSLELGDSALYFCASSVGLAGAVGETQYFGPGTRLLVL.

The sample holds one count of this clone. The genes are TRBV5-1 and TRBJ2-5; 9 bases align to TRBD2. This CDR3 is 17 amino acids long. Germline loops: CDR1 SGHRS, CDR2 YFSETQ. V shed 4 bases, J shed 1 base, and the junction held 11 bases outside the gene matches. CDR3 sequence: CASSGGGAGGLQETQYF. The CDR3, as DNA: TGCGCCAGCAGCGGGGGCGGAGCGGGAGGACTCCAAGAGACCCAGTACTTC.

In its sample, this clone was seen a few times. The V gene is TRBV19, the J gene TRBJ2-5, with 10 bases fitting TRBD2. Losses at the gene ends were 10 bases for V and 5 bases for J; bases not matched to a gene: 7. CDR3 length: 13 residues. Per germline, CDR1 LNHDA and CDR2 SQIVND (reference sequence). This CDR3 is CATQRGGRETQYF. In nucleotides, the CDR3 is TGTGCCACCCAGCGGGGGGGCCGGGAGACCCAGTACTTC.

CDR3 in amino acids: CASSFSSNEKLFF. The CDR3 coding sequence is TGCGCCAGCAGCTTTTCGAGTAATGAAAAACTGTTTTTT. The chain combines TRBV5-1 with TRBJ1-4, with unresolved D. CDR1 and CDR2 from the germline V gene are SGHRS and YFSETQ. The CDR3 length is 13 residues. V was clipped by 2 bases and J by 4 bases, with 6 bases between them.

The chain carries TRBV9 and TRBJ2-7; TRBD2 agrees at 10 bases. This CDR3 is built from 15 residues. Germline V gene data show CDR1 as SGDLS and CDR2 as YYNGEE. The trim removed 1 base at V and 5 bases at J, leaving 6 bases unmatched. CDR3: CASSVRAGGLNEQYF. As DNA, the CDR3 is TGTGCCAGCAGCGTAAGAGCGGGAGGGCTTAACGAGCAGTACTTC.

This clone was picked up a small number of times. The chain combines TRBV7-9 with TRBJ1-5; D remains ambiguous. Germline-derived CDR1 and CDR2 are SEHNR and FQNEAQ (reference sequence). This CDR3 has 14 residues. V was shortened by 5 bases and J by 7 bases, with 15 bases between the two germline ends. CDR3 loop: CASSPSGEGQPQHF. The CDR3 region has the DNA TGTGCCAGCAGCCCGTCCGGGGAAGGCCAGCCCCAGCATTTT.

In the case of this clone: The same CDR3 arises from other DNA sequences in this sample as well. The chain uses TRBV15 and TRBJ2-7, with 9 bases fitting TRBD2. The CDR3 has 16 amino acids. Germline-derived CDR1 and CDR2 are LNHNV and YYDKDF (reference sequence). The V segment lost 9 bases and the J segment 5 bases; nucleotides outside the gene matches: 17. Written as DNA, the CDR3 is TGTGCCACTCGGAGGGGTATAGCGGGAGAATCTAACGAGCAGTACTTC. Residues: CATRRGIAGESNEQYF.

The genes are TRBV28 and TRBJ1-3; no reliable D call. V was cut by 4 bases and J by 3 bases, with 16 bases left in between. Germline CDR1 and CDR2: MDHEN and SYDVKM. The CDR3 totals 16 residues. CDR3 sequence: CASSSFKRYGGNTIYF. The CDR3 region has the DNA TGTGCCAGCAGTTCATTTAAGAGGTATGGTGGAAACACCATATATTTT.

The rearrangement links TRBV4-3 to TRBJ1-3; D uncertain. Germline-derived CDR1 and CDR2 are LGHNA and YSLEER. The germline V and J ends were trimmed by 4 bases and 8 bases, with 12 bases remaining between them. CDR3 length: 13 residues. The CDR3 DNA reads TGCGCCAGCAGCCTACTTGGTGCACACACCATATATTTT. It codes for CASSLLGAHTIYF.

V gene TRBV18 combines with J gene TRBJ1-5; D is ambiguous. The CDR3 contains 14 residues. The V gene lost 3 bases and the J gene lost 8 bases, with 14 bases spanning the gap. Germline CDR1 is KGHSH and CDR2 is LQKENI. The chain's CDR3 is CASSPNRRGEPQHF. The CDR3 nucleotides read TGTGCCAGCTCACCCAACCGACGGGGTGAGCCCCAGCATTTT.

The V gene is TRBV11-2, the J gene TRBJ1-1; the match to TRBD1 covers 9 bases. There are 14 residues in the CDR3. The ends lost 5 bases at V and 4 bases at J; junction bases unmatched: 5. The V gene's germline CDR1 is SGHAT and CDR2 FQNNGV. The CDR3 reads CASSPQGAVTEAFF. In nucleotides, the CDR3 is TGTGCCAGCAGCCCACAGGGGGCGGTCACTGAAGCTTTCTTT.

The gene calls are TRBV3-1 (or the pseudogene TRBV3-2) and TRBJ1-2, with a possible D match to TRBD1 (5 bases). This CDR3 has 15 amino acids. Trimming shortened V by 1 base and J by 6 bases, and 15 bases separated the two germline ends. Per the germline V gene, CDR1 is LGHDT and CDR2 is YNNKEL (reference sequence). The CDR3 spells CASSQVAREANGYTF. CDR3 nucleotide sequence: TGTGCCAGCAGCCAAGTCGCCAGGGAGGCGAATGGCTACACCTTC.

CDR3 nucleotides: TGTGCCAGCAGCTTAGCGTCGTATAGCAATCAGCCCCAGCATTTT. This encodes CASSLASYSNQPQHF. The V and J genes are TRBV7-2 and TRBJ1-5; D remains unclear. CDR1 is SGHTA, CDR2 FQGNSA, per germline. This CDR3 has 15 residues. V was pared by 0 bases and J by 0 bases, with 6 bases between. The variable domain in full, with the rest retrieved from reference TRBV7-2 and TRBJ1-5, is GAGVSQSPSNKVTEKGKDVELRCDPISGHTALYWYRQSLGQGLEFLIYFQGNSAPDKSGLPSDRFSAERTGGSVSTLTIQRTQQEDSAVYLCASSLASYSNQPQHFGDGTRLSIL.

V and J are TRBV7-2 and TRBJ2-5, with 8 bases that match TRBD2. The CDR3 consists of 15 residues. Germline CDR1 SGHTA, CDR2 FQGNSA. Trimming cost V 5 bases and J 5 bases; bases outside gene matches: 10. The CDR3 nucleotides read TGTGCCAGCAGCATCGGGGGGGCCTCCGTTGAGACCCAGTACTTC. Its translation is CASSIGGASVETQYF.